This passage covers 3 T cell receptor beta chains from one sample sequenced in a study of cytomegalovirus exposure and HLA in healthy donors. It was with 60 Vbeta and 13 Jbeta primers that the PCR ran. Measured with immunoSEQ multiplex PCR; TCRdb has only the in-frame clones, and not every one. Here the sample spans roughly 140,000 clones, roughly 80% being singletons. Sequenced: PBMCs. The receptors were sampled from a woman between 35 and 50 years old in good health and CMV-seropositive.

The chain combines TRBV19 with TRBJ1-5; D not resolved. The length of the CDR3 is 14 residues. V was cut by 4 bases and J by 2 bases, with 9 bases left in between. Germline values: CDR1 LNHDA, CDR2 SQIVND (reference sequence). DNA of the CDR3: TGTGCCAGTAGTAATAGTCAGGGCAATCAGCCCCAGCATTTT. Translated, it gives CASSNSQGNQPQHF.

The rearrangement joins TRBV7-2 to TRBJ2-7; 7 bases align to TRBD1. Germline assignment: CDR1 SGHTA and CDR2 FQGNSA. The CDR3 is 14 amino acids. The J segment lost 6 bases and the V segment lost 4 bases, leaving 9 bases of the junction unmatched. The CDR3 region has the DNA TGTGCCAGCAGCTCCGGGACAGTGCCCTCCGAGCAGTACTTC. Residues: CASSSGTVPSEQYF.

This clone was seen a few times. Other nucleotide sequences in the sample specify the same CDR3. V is TRBV6-1 and J is TRBJ2-3, with TRBD2 matching 15 bases. After removal of 4 bases from V and 4 bases from J, the junction contained 0 bases not matched to a gene. Germline CDR1 is MNHNS and CDR2 is SASEGT. CDR3 length equals 15 residues. The CDR3 DNA follows: TGTGCCAGCAGTGGGACTAGCGGGGGGGCAGATACGCAGTATTTT. Protein product: CASSGTSGGADTQYF.